This T cell receptor (beta chain) was identified during a study of cytomegalovirus exposure and HLA in healthy donors. The primer mix had 60 Vbeta and 13 Jbeta primers. Produced via immunoSEQ multiplex PCR; TCRdb's table is partial and in-frame only. The table includes 76,000 or so clones, 73% detected once. The CDR3 length is 16 residues. Trimming took 1 base from V and 9 from J, leaving 17 bases between them. Germline V CDR1 and CDR2: SGHDT, YYEEEE. Study results and caveats: Being productive about 87% or about 30% of the time was typical of most TCR beta V segments in an earlier analysis.

On this clone: As yet, its antigen is unknown.

The sequence derives from a woman in her forties in good health and CMV-seropositive. The sequencing input was PBMCs. The chain uses TRBV5-6 and TRBJ1-6; D call uncertain. The CDR3 DNA reads as TGTGCCAGCAGCTTGCGGCAGGACTTTCGTACTTCACCCCTCCACTTT. As protein: CASSLRQDFRTSPLHF.